Listed below are T cell receptor beta chains from one sample, sequenced in a study of blood T cells in healthy people across ages. TCRdb itself ran the 5' RACE reads through MiXCR, one entry per CDR3 protein. Here the sample spans roughly 1,500,000 distinct CDR3 sequences, almost 35% being singletons. Sequencing was performed on blood. The receptors stem from a woman aged 25-40 years in good health. Each CDR3 is given with its conserved first and last residue. Each record gives: D gene, clone size, V gene, J gene, CDR3 DNA, CDR3 protein. The D gene is left open where the match is weak. Clone size, where shown, is once, few, many, or a class for clones that have expanded.

d_gene: -
abundance: few
v_gene: TRBV30
j_gene: TRBJ2-2
CDR3nt: TGTGCCTGGAGTCCCGTAGGGGGGGAGCTGTTTTTT
CDR3aa: CAWSPVGGELFF

d_gene: -
abundance: -
v_gene: TRBV27
j_gene: TRBJ2-1
CDR3nt: TGTGCCAGCACCTCTTATGGGAGTTTGAATGAGCAGTTCTTC
CDR3aa: CASTSYGSLNEQFF

d_gene: -
abundance: few
v_gene: TRBV29-1
j_gene: TRBJ2-1
CDR3nt: TGCAGCGTTGAAGGTATGTGGGGGCTGGAGCAGTTCTTC
CDR3aa: CSVEGMWGLEQFF

d_gene: -
abundance: few
v_gene: TRBV28
j_gene: TRBJ1-1
CDR3nt: TGTGCCAGCAGCCGGGACGGAGGAACTGAAGCTTTCTTT
CDR3aa: CASSRDGGTEAFF

d_gene: -
abundance: -
v_gene: TRBV5-1
j_gene: TRBJ2-1
CDR3nt: TGCGCCAGCAGCTCGGGCAGCGGACTACGTGATGAGCAGTTCTTC
CDR3aa: CASSSGSGLRDEQFF

d_gene: TRBD2
abundance: -
v_gene: TRBV20-1
j_gene: TRBJ2-5
CDR3nt: TGCAGTGCTAGAGGGGGGACTAGCATGGAGACCCAGTACTTC
CDR3aa: CSARGGTSMETQYF

d_gene: -
abundance: -
v_gene: TRBV4-1
j_gene: TRBJ1-1
CDR3nt: TGCGCCAGCAGCCAACTTCTAATGGGCCACGGAGCTTTCTTT
CDR3aa: CASSQLLMGHGAFF

d_gene: -
abundance: many
v_gene: TRBV4-1
j_gene: TRBJ2-7
CDR3nt: TGCGCCAGCAGCCAAGGGACTGGGCCTTCCCACGAGCAGTACTTC
CDR3aa: CASSQGTGPSHEQYF

d_gene: -
abundance: -
v_gene: TRBV9
j_gene: TRBJ2-2
CDR3nt: TGTGCCAGCAGCGCCTGGCCGCGTGGTACCGGGGAGCTGTTTTTT
CDR3aa: CASSAWPRGTGELFF

d_gene: -
abundance: -
v_gene: TRBV5-1
j_gene: TRBJ1-2
CDR3nt: TGCGCCAGCAGGGAGGACGCCAACTATGGCTACACCTTC
CDR3aa: CASREDANYGYTF

d_gene: -
abundance: -
v_gene: TRBV20-1
j_gene: TRBJ2-5
CDR3nt: TGCAGTGCTAGACAAACAGGGAGCGTTTGGACCCAGTACTTC
CDR3aa: CSARQTGSVWTQYF

d_gene: TRBD1
abundance: few
v_gene: TRBV29-1
j_gene: TRBJ2-1
CDR3nt: TGCAGCGAGACGACAGGGGCCTACAATGAGCAGTTCTTC
CDR3aa: CSETTGAYNEQFF

d_gene: -
abundance: many
v_gene: TRBV12-3/TRBV12-4
j_gene: TRBJ2-4
CDR3nt: TGTGCCACCCAAGGACTAGCCAAAAACATTCAGTACTTC
CDR3aa: CATQGLAKNIQYF

d_gene: TRBD1
abundance: -
v_gene: TRBV20-1
j_gene: TRBJ2-2
CDR3nt: TGTAGTGCTAGGACGGGACAGGGGGAGTCCGGGAAGCTGTTTTTT
CDR3aa: CSARTGQGESGKLFF

d_gene: TRBD2
abundance: few
v_gene: TRBV29-1
j_gene: TRBJ2-7
CDR3nt: TGCAGCGTTTACGGACTAGCGGGGGGCCGCGAGCAGTACTTC
CDR3aa: CSVYGLAGGREQYF

d_gene: -
abundance: -
v_gene: TRBV10-3
j_gene: TRBJ1-1
CDR3nt: TGTACCATCATGTCAGGAGGCAGGGCGAACACTGAAGCTTTCTTT
CDR3aa: CTIMSGGRANTEAFF

d_gene: -
abundance: -
v_gene: TRBV12-3/TRBV12-4
j_gene: TRBJ2-7
CDR3nt: TGTGCCAGCAGTCTCCGACAGGTTTCCTACGAGCAGTACTTC
CDR3aa: CASSLRQVSYEQYF

d_gene: TRBD1
abundance: -
v_gene: TRBV20-1
j_gene: TRBJ2-2
CDR3nt: TGCAGTGCTAATGACAGGGGTAAAGGCGGGGAGCTGTTTTTT
CDR3aa: CSANDRGKGGELFF

d_gene: -
abundance: -
v_gene: TRBV5-1
j_gene: TRBJ2-7
CDR3nt: TGTGCCAGCAGCTCCCTCGGCCCGGGAATCTCCTACGAGCAGTACTTC
CDR3aa: CASSSLGPGISYEQYF

d_gene: TRBD1
abundance: -
v_gene: TRBV25-1
j_gene: TRBJ1-5
CDR3nt: TGTGCCAGCAGTGAAGGGACAGCATACAATCAGCCCCAGCATTTT
CDR3aa: CASSEGTAYNQPQHF

d_gene: -
abundance: -
v_gene: TRBV7-6
j_gene: TRBJ1-1
CDR3nt: TGTGCCAGCAGCTACGGGGTGGGTAACACTGAAGCTTTCTTT
CDR3aa: CASSYGVGNTEAFF

d_gene: TRBD2
abundance: -
v_gene: TRBV3-1
j_gene: TRBJ2-1
CDR3nt: TGTGCCAGCAGCCCGGTTCTAGCGGGGAAGTACAATGAGCAGTTCTTC
CDR3aa: CASSPVLAGKYNEQFF

d_gene: TRBD1
abundance: -
v_gene: TRBV20-1
j_gene: TRBJ2-6
CDR3nt: TGCAGTGCTCCGGGACAGTTCTCTGGGGCCAACGTCCTGACTTTC
CDR3aa: CSAPGQFSGANVLTF

d_gene: -
abundance: few
v_gene: TRBV20-1
j_gene: TRBJ2-7
CDR3nt: TGCAGTGCTAGTGGGGTGGGGGGCCCTTCCTACGAGCAGTACTTC
CDR3aa: CSASGVGGPSYEQYF

d_gene: -
abundance: -
v_gene: TRBV20-1
j_gene: TRBJ2-7
CDR3nt: TGCAGTATGACTAGTGCGGCCGCCTTATCCTACGAGCAGTACTTC
CDR3aa: CSMTSAAALSYEQYF

d_gene: -
abundance: -
v_gene: TRBV10-3
j_gene: TRBJ2-7
CDR3nt: TGTGCCATCAGTTGGGGCTCGGGGGGCGGGTCCTACGAGCAGTACTTC
CDR3aa: CAISWGSGGGSYEQYF

d_gene: TRBD1
abundance: -
v_gene: TRBV27
j_gene: TRBJ1-5
CDR3nt: TGTGCCAGCAGTTCAGGGACAGGGGGCGCGTACCAGCCCCAGCATTTT
CDR3aa: CASSSGTGGAYQPQHF

d_gene: -
abundance: -
v_gene: TRBV15
j_gene: TRBJ2-1
CDR3nt: TGTGCCACCAGGGACGGCAATGAGCAGTTCTTC
CDR3aa: CATRDGNEQFF

d_gene: -
abundance: -
v_gene: TRBV30
j_gene: TRBJ1-1
CDR3nt: TGTGCCTGGAGTCTTGGAGGGGATACTGAAGCTTTCTTT
CDR3aa: CAWSLGGDTEAFF

d_gene: -
abundance: few
v_gene: TRBV7-9
j_gene: TRBJ2-5
CDR3nt: TGTGCCAGCAGCAAGCCGGACATTGAAGAGACCCAGTACTTC
CDR3aa: CASSKPDIEETQYF

d_gene: -
abundance: -
v_gene: TRBV7-9
j_gene: TRBJ2-3
CDR3nt: TGTGCCAGCAGCTCAACTAGATCGGATACGCAGTATTTT
CDR3aa: CASSSTRSDTQYF

d_gene: -
abundance: -
v_gene: TRBV9
j_gene: TRBJ2-7
CDR3nt: TGTGCCAGCAACCCGACCGGCAACAGCTACGAGCAGTACTTC
CDR3aa: CASNPTGNSYEQYF

d_gene: TRBD2
abundance: many
v_gene: TRBV18
j_gene: TRBJ2-1
CDR3nt: TGTGCCAGCTCACCTACGACTAGCGGGGGGGCTAATGAGCAGTTCTTC
CDR3aa: CASSPTTSGGANEQFF

d_gene: TRBD1
abundance: many
v_gene: TRBV24-1
j_gene: TRBJ2-3
CDR3nt: TGTGCCACCAGAGGACGGACAGGGGGAGAGAGCACAGATACGCAGTATTTT
CDR3aa: CATRGRTGGESTDTQYF

d_gene: -
abundance: few
v_gene: TRBV20-1
j_gene: TRBJ1-6
CDR3nt: TGCAGTGCTAGAGATCGGCTTTGGGCAGGAGATAATTCACCCCTCCACTTT
CDR3aa: CSARDRLWAGDNSPLHF

d_gene: -
abundance: few
v_gene: TRBV29-1
j_gene: TRBJ1-2
CDR3nt: TGCAGCGTTGAACCTGGGACCGGGTATGGCTACACCTTC
CDR3aa: CSVEPGTGYGYTF

d_gene: -
abundance: -
v_gene: TRBV5-6
j_gene: TRBJ1-2
CDR3nt: TGTGCCAGCAGTGCGGACACGAAACTGAACTATGGCTACACCTTC
CDR3aa: CASSADTKLNYGYTF

d_gene: -
abundance: -
v_gene: TRBV29-1
j_gene: TRBJ1-2
CDR3nt: TGCAGCGTTGGGGGGACTGATGGCTACACCTTC
CDR3aa: CSVGGTDGYTF

d_gene: TRBD1
abundance: -
v_gene: TRBV30
j_gene: TRBJ2-5
CDR3nt: TGCGCCTGGAGTGGATCAGGGGGCGCTAGGGAGCAGTACTTC
CDR3aa: CAWSGSGGAREQYF

d_gene: -
abundance: few
v_gene: TRBV5-1
j_gene: TRBJ2-6
CDR3nt: TGCGCCAGCGCCCTAACGTCGGGGGCCAACGTCCTGACTTTC
CDR3aa: CASALTSGANVLTF

d_gene: -
abundance: few
v_gene: TRBV9
j_gene: TRBJ2-3
CDR3nt: TGTGCCAGCAGCGTAGTGGTTGGGGATACGCAGTATTTT
CDR3aa: CASSVVVGDTQYF

d_gene: TRBD2
abundance: many
v_gene: TRBV20-1
j_gene: TRBJ2-2
CDR3nt: TGCAGTGCTAGCTCACTAGCGGCCGGGGAGCTGTTTTTT
CDR3aa: CSASSLAAGELFF

d_gene: -
abundance: few
v_gene: TRBV15
j_gene: TRBJ2-1
CDR3nt: TGTGCCACCGCCGGGGACATTGGCGCTGAGCAGTTCTTC
CDR3aa: CATAGDIGAEQFF

d_gene: TRBD2
abundance: -
v_gene: TRBV20-1
j_gene: TRBJ2-3
CDR3nt: TGCAGTGCCCGAGGTCCAGCGGGGGCTGGCACAGATACGCAGTATTTT
CDR3aa: CSARGPAGAGTDTQYF

d_gene: TRBD1
abundance: -
v_gene: TRBV28
j_gene: TRBJ2-1
CDR3nt: TGTGCCAGCAGTTCGGCCGGGACAGGGCCCCCCGAGCAGTTCTTC
CDR3aa: CASSSAGTGPPEQFF

d_gene: -
abundance: -
v_gene: TRBV27
j_gene: TRBJ1-5
CDR3nt: TGTGCCAGCGGCACAGTAGGGTCAGGGAATCAGCCCCAGCATTTT
CDR3aa: CASGTVGSGNQPQHF

d_gene: -
abundance: -
v_gene: TRBV20-1
j_gene: TRBJ1-6
CDR3nt: TGCAGTGCTAGTGTCAACAGGGAATATATATATAATTCACCCCTCCACTTT
CDR3aa: CSASVNREYIYNSPLHF

d_gene: TRBD1
abundance: many
v_gene: TRBV27
j_gene: TRBJ2-1
CDR3nt: TGTGCCAGCAAACTAAGGACAGGGACGTTGGTGGACAATGAGCAGTTCTTC
CDR3aa: CASKLRTGTLVDNEQFF